The present entry profiles one TCR beta chain with its context. Its recognized antigen is unknown. The record has no base qualities; no much larger clone is one base away. Donors were healthy HIV-negative adults with no recently reported acute infections or vaccinations. All donors were Caucasian adults living in Nashville, Tennessee, USA. CD4+ T cells were enriched through magnetic negative selection, after which naive cells were positively selected on CD45RA and the remaining negative fraction served as the memory subset. After blood collection by leukapheresis, PBMCs were isolated using Ficoll-Histopaque density gradient centrifugation and then cryopreserved in the vapor phase of liquid nitrogen. Purity and quantity of every magnetically sorted T cell population were checked by analytical flow cytometry. From each sorted fraction, genomic DNA was isolated and quantified by UV absorbance on a Nanodrop 2000c.

This entry comes from a study of shared clonotypes between healthy human individuals (dated by TCRdb to the early 2020s). About the full investigation: The cohort comprised two women and a few men aged 18 to 49 years. For each donor, CD4 naive and CD4 memory were each given three plates, CD8 naive was given two plates, and CD8 memory was given one plate. The study deeply sequenced blood TCR repertoires of roughly five healthy adults to estimate repertoire size and the extent of clonotype sharing between individuals. Different laboratories and diverse techniques were used to prepare libraries and sequence TCR repertoires, to increase sequencing depth and limit assay-specific biases. Between about 0.85 and 9.5 billion PBMCs per donor were obtained by leukapheresis. What the research found in general, with its limitations: Sampling was limited to blood, and TCR repertoires in tissue likely differ from TCR repertoires in blood. The genetic and exposure-history diversity represented was limited by the small number of donors. Compared with non-shared clonotypes, the clonotypes found in all four sorted-subset donors had higher generation probabilities. Even with the large sequencing depth, rarefaction of the sorted-subset datasets indicated that sequencing was incomplete. Pairwise subsampling indicated that sequencing depth was expected to affect the degree of clonotype sharing among donors. Larger estimated clonotype richness was generally found for naive subsets than for memory subsets. When several donors were compared, the shared fraction of clonotypes was around 5% for naive CD4, roughly 3.3% for naive CD8, 2.3% for memory CD4, and approximately 0.4% for memory CD8.

Using the deep immunoSEQ assay, TCR CDR3 regions were amplified from genomic DNA by multiplex PCR. Extracted genomic DNA from each cell subset was spread evenly across all wells of several immunoSEQ 96-well plates, with each plate serving as a replicate. For sorted subsets, 150 to 250 ng of genomic DNA, equivalent to around 29,000 T cell genomes, went into each replicate PCR. Purified libraries were quantified with a Qubit 3.0 fluorometer, sized on a Bioanalyzer 2100, and re-quantified with the KAPA Library Quantification kit. Every immunoSEQ 96-well plate was sequenced on a dedicated single-read 150-cycle Illumina NextSeq 550 flow cell. The source study handled its data this way. Because the immunoSEQ output held only junctional sequences and lacked quality scores, the filtering could not match the filtering applied to full-length reads. To assign V/J genes and CDR3, sequences were annotated against IMGT germline references using PyIR, a Python wrapper for IgBLAST v1.9. Reads were filtered out if the reads had weak V/J assignments (E-value above 1e-6), no CDR3, stop codons, out-of-frame junctions, or ambiguous translated residues. V3J clonotypes were defined as sequences sharing an identical inferred V gene, J gene, and CDR3 amino acid sequence. To compute the percentage overlap between repertoires, the number of shared unique clonotypes was divided by the size of the smaller repertoire. Three approaches were used to assess repertoire richness: RTK rarefaction, the Chao1 estimator, and Recon v2.1 estimates of unobserved clonotypes. Generation probabilities for all TCRbeta clonotypes obtained by the gDNA method from a handful of donors were computed using OLGA. TCRdb limited this immuneACCESS table to in-frame rearrangements with V and J called. A share of clones is missing; checked studies link under half to unresolved V genes, and the rest is unexplained. V, J and clone size were drawn from that table, and D and trimming were deduced from the DNA. The sample table contains about 1.1 million clones; only one count was recorded for 60% to 85% of them. The top ten clones comprise 0.89% of the sample.

Measured from the cysteine to the phenylalanine, the CDR3 is 14 residues long. Of the read, only the CDR3 DNA is kept; its 42 bases are in frame from base 1. The germline V gene gives CDR1 as SGHTA and CDR2 as FQGNSA. V is reduced by 4 bases and J by 2 bases, leaving a spacing of 11 bases between them. The receptor was isolated from a young man in good health. Some clones in this sample may be carry-over from other donors' samples. Recombination connected TRBV7-2 to TRBJ1-1, with a weak D call of TRBD1 (5 bases match). Sequenced input: memory CD4+ T cells from PBMCs. The sample's cell subset or site, from its label and the paper: CD45RA-negative fraction. The DNA sequence is TGTGCCAGCAGCTGGGGCAGCCCAAACACTGAAGCTTTCTTT. Its translation reads: CASSWGSPNTEAFF.